This T cell receptor beta chain was sequenced for a study of T cells in Graves' hyperthyroidism and ophthalmopathy. V lost 0 bases and J lost 4, with 2 bases in between. CDR3 length equals 12 residues. The germline V gene has CDR1 SGHTA and CDR2 FQGNSA. At least ten counts were recorded for this clonotype. Amplification of TCR beta CDR3 regions was performed using RNA transcripts as template. The HTBI primer set served for first-round RT-PCR of the TCR CDR3. TCRdb redid the calling of the multiplex PCR reads with MiXCR, one entry per CDR3 protein. This sample has 250,000 to 300,000 distinct CDR3 sequences, with 13% to 15% found just once.

The TCR sequence derives from a woman aged 50 to 60 with Graves' hyperthyroidism that later progressed to Graves' ophthalmopathy. The rearrangement links TRBV7-2 to TRBJ2-3; D is unresolved. Material for sequencing was blood. The CDR3 coding sequence is TGTGCCAGCAGCTTAGCTGCAGATACGCAGTATTTT. Residues: CASSLAADTQYF. The whole variable domain, remainder taken from reference TRBV7-2 and TRBJ2-3, is GAGVSQSPSNKVTEKGKDVELRCDPISGHTALYWYRQSLGQGLEFLIYFQGNSAPDKSGLPSDRFSAERTGGSVSTLTIQRTQQEDSAVYLCASSLAADTQYFGPGTRLTVL.